This T cell receptor beta chain was profiled in a study of T cells in Graves' hyperthyroidism and ophthalmopathy. The CDR3 loop spans 13 amino acids. In germline, CDR1 is SGDLS, CDR2 YYNGEE. V was clipped by 10 bases and J by 3 bases, with 13 bases between them. From RNA transcripts, TCR beta CDR3 regions were amplified. First-round RT-PCR targeting the TCR CDR3 was performed with the HTBI primer set. TCRdb re-called the multiplex PCR reads through MiXCR, storing one row per CDR3 protein. Among 360,000 or so distinct CDR3 sequences, over 12% were seen once, and the ten largest hold approximately 19%. PBMCs were collected from an approximately 10 ml volume of fresh peripheral blood.

The clonotype was recovered from a woman in her sixties or seventies with Graves' ophthalmopathy. The V and J genes are TRBV9 and TRBJ2-2; D perhaps matches TRBD2 (6 bases). Material: blood. The chain's CDR3 is CAVRDSHTGELFF. CDR3 coding DNA: TGTGCCGTCCGGGACTCCCACACCGGGGAGCTGTTTTTT. Variable domain in full (rest from reference TRBV9 and TRBJ2-2): DSGVTQTPKHLITATGQRVTLRCSPRSGDLSVYWYQQSLDQGLQFLIQYYNGEERAKGNILERFSAQQFPDLHSELNLSSLELGDSALYFCAVRDSHTGELFFGEGSRLTVL.